Given below is one T cell receptor beta chain in context. Its antigen is unknown. The sample originates from a study of T cells in localized non-small cell lung cancer. Overall study results and limits: Because researchers sequenced only one region of the tumor, heterogeneity is still possible. When the top 100 tumor clones were examined, a median around 61 of them also appeared in the adjacent lung, which was paired and uninvolved.

CDR1 is LNHDA, CDR2 SQIVND, per germline (reference sequence). The trim removed 8 bases at V and 9 bases at J, leaving 14 bases unmatched. The CDR3 extends over 14 amino acids. Libraries were prepared by immunoSEQ multiplex PCR; TCRdb keeps only in-frame clonotypes and omits some of them. This sample has about 1,700 clones, with 29% found just once. The chain couples TRBV19 to TRBJ1-2, with 8 bases lining up with TRBD1. The material sequenced was normal lung tissue next to the tumor, taken before any cancer treatment. The TCR sequence derives from a woman aged 35 to 70 with stage III lung adenocarcinoma. The CDR3 DNA is TGTGCCAGTTATACTTACGGACAGGGAAGGAGCTACACCTTC. This gives the protein CASYTYGQGRSYTF.